These 4 T cell receptor beta chains were sequenced from one sample in a study of tumor-infiltrating lymphocytes in primary liver carcinoma. Unsorted bulk tissue of about 19-33 mg yielded co-extracted RNA and DNA. Reverse transcription of roughly 0.5 ug total RNA with a constant-region primer produced TCR beta cDNA. For TCR beta, libraries were produced by three nested multiplex PCR rounds using slightly modified ARM-PCR. Rounds one and two of PCR, each of 10 cycles, were primed with TRBV1-TRBV30 forward primers and a C-beta reverse primer. MiXCR, run by TCRdb on the multiplex PCR reads, gives a single entry per CDR3 protein. The table has about 120,000 distinct CDR3 sequences, around two thirds seen once; the top ten hold roughly 9%. Sequencing input: liver tumor tissue from sampling region 1. As to subset: tumor region T1, superior pole. These receptors all come from a woman in her fifties or sixties with primary liver carcinoma and hepatitis B virus infection.

The V call is TRBV4-1, the J call TRBJ2-2; 7 bases line up with TRBD2. The CDR3 has 16 residues. CDR1 and CDR2 from the germline V gene are MGHRA and YSYEKL. Unmatched junction bases numbered 11, after V lost 0 bases and J lost 10 bases. The DNA of the CDR3 is TGCGCCAGCAGCCAAGAAGCGGGGCAGGGCGCCGAGGAGCTGTTTTTT. As protein: CASSQEAGQGAEELFF.

Worth noting for this clonotype: It is likely a read error, because the conserved phenylalanine at the end of the CDR3 is missing. The rearrangement joins TRBV5-1 to TRBJ2-2; D is ambiguous. This CDR3 has 15 amino acids. CDR1 and CDR2 (germline): SGHRS, YFSETQ. V was pared by 2 bases and J by 0 bases, with 8 bases between. The CDR3, as DNA: TGCGCCAGCAGCTTTCAACTACCGAACACCGGGGAGCTGTTTTCT. It translates to CASSFQLPNTGELFS.

The table lists this clonotype with many counts. V gene TRBV6-6 combines with J gene TRBJ1-2; weak D call: TRBD1 (5 bases). Germline V lookup: CDR1 MNHNY, CDR2 SVGAGI (reference sequence). V was cut by 4 bases and J by 14 bases, with 23 bases left in between. This CDR3 is 14 amino acids long. The CDR3: CASSFPTGAWGLTF. The CDR3 DNA is TGTGCCAGCAGTTTCCCGACTGGGGCCTGGGGGTTAACCTTC.

This clonotype was detected only a few times. The gene calls are TRBV28 and TRBJ2-1; weak D call: TRBD1 (5 bases). Trimming removed 1 base at V and 5 bases at J, with 9 bases between. The CDR3 runs to 14 residues. Germline-derived CDR1 and CDR2 are MDHEN and SYDVKM. CDR3 bases: TGTGCCAGCAGTTTATCCCAGGGTCACAATGAGCAGTTCTTC. Translation gives CASSLSQGHNEQFF.